This TCR beta chain derives from a study of T cell responses to AZD1222 COVID-19 vaccine. Study-wide background: Second-dose intervals of approximately 4 or approximately 12 weeks were pooled.

CDR1 and CDR2 from the germline V gene are SEHNR and FQNEAQ (reference sequence). Trimming at V came to 6 bases and at J to 3 bases, leaving 8 bases not matched to a gene. The CDR3 covers 15 residues. The protocol was immunoSEQ multiplex PCR, while the TCRdb copy is restricted to in-frame clones and leaves out a portion. This sample carries around 100,000 clones, 88% of them seen once, and the ten largest clones take about 1.7%. For this clone: Its antigen is currently unknown.

General study results and limits: Baseline testing showed seropositivity in only five to seven AZD1222 recipients. Sampled repertoires all dated from after the peak T cell response. Donors were largely white British and mainly female; clonal diversity was possibly underestimated.

The material sequenced was peripheral blood, taken on day 0 of AZD1222 vaccination. This TCR came from an adult in good health. The V call is TRBV7-9, the J call TRBJ2-1; 7 bases line up with TRBD2. For the CDR3, the DNA is TGTGCCAGCAGGGCGGGAGCGGGGATCTACAATGAGCAGTTCTTC. Translated: CASRAGAGIYNEQFF.